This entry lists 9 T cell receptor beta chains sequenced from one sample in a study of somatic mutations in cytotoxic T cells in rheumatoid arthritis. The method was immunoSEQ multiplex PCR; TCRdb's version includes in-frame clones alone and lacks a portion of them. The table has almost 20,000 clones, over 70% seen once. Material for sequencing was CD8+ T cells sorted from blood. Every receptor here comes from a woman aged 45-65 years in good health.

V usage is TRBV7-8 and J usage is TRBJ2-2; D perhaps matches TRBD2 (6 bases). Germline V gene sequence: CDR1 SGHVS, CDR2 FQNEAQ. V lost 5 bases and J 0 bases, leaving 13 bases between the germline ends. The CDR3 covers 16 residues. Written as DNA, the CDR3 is TGTGCCAGCAGCGGGCGGACTAACCCGAACACCGGGGAGCTGTTTTTT. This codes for CASSGRTNPNTGELFF.

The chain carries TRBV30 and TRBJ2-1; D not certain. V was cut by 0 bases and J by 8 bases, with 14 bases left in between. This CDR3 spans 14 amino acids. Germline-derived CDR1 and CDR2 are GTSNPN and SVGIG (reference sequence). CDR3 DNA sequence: TGTGCCTGGAGTGTTACCAGTATCGGAGATGAGCAGTTCTTC. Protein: CAWSVTSIGDEQFF.

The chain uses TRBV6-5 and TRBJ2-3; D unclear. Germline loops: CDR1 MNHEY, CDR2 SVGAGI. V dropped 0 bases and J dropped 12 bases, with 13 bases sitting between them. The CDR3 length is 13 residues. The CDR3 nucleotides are TGTGCCAGCAGTTACTCGGGAACGGTCCCACAGTATTTT. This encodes CASSYSGTVPQYF.

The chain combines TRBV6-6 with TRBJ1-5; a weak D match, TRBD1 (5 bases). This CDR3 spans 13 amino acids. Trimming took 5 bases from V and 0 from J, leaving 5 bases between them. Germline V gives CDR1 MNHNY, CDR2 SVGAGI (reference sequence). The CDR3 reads CASSDSSNQPQHF. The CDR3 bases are TGTGCCAGCAGTGACAGTAGCAATCAGCCCCAGCATTTT.

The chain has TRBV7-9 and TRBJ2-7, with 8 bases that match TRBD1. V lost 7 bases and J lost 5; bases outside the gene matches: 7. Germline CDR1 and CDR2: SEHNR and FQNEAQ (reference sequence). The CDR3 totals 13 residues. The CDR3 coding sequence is TGTGCCAGCAACATGGACAGGGAGGACGAGCAGTACTTC. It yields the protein CASNMDREDEQYF.

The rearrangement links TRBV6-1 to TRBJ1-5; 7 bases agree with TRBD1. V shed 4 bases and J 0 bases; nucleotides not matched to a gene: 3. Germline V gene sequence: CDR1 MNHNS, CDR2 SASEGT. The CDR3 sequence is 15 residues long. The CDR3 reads CASSGTGYSNQPQHF. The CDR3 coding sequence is TGTGCCAGCAGTGGGACAGGCTATAGCAATCAGCCCCAGCATTTT.

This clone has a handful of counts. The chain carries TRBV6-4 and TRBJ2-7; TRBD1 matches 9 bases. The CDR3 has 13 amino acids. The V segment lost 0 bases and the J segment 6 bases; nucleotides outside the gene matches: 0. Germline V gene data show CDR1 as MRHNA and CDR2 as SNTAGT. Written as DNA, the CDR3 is TGTGCCAGCAGTGACTCGGACAGGGGCGAGCAGTACTTC. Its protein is CASSDSDRGEQYF.

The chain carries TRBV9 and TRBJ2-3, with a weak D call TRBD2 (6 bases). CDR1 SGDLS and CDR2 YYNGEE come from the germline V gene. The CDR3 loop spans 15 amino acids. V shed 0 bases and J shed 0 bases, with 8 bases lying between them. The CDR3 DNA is TGTGCCAGCAGCGTAGGCGGGGTTAGCACAGATACGCAGTATTTT. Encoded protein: CASSVGGVSTDTQYF.

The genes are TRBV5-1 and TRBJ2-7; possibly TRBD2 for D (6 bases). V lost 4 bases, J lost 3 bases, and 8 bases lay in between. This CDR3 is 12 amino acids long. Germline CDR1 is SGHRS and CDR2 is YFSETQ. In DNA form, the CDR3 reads TGCGCCAGCAGCCCGGGAGTCTACGAGCAGTACTTC. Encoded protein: CASSPGVYEQYF. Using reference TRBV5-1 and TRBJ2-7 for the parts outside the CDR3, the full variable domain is KAGVTQTPRYLIKTRGQQVTLSCSPISGHRSVSWYQQTPGQGLQFLFEYFSETQRNKGNFPGRFSGRQFSNSRSEMNVSTLELGDSALYLCASSPGVYEQYFGPGTRLTVT.